The 2 T cell receptor beta chains in this list originate from one sample, sequenced in a study of human T cells and chemical hapten exposure. A single record per CDR3 protein comes from TCRdb applying MiXCR to the RACE reads. The sample lists 95,000 to 100,000 distinct CDR3 sequences, 9.5% to 15% occurring once. Noted time point: patch test 1, 2 weeks after DPC sensitization. Treatment noted: therapeutic diphenylcyclopropenone sensitization with weekly scalp DPC. This sample comprised whole blood, obtained in connection with sensitization to the hapten diphenylcyclopropenone (DPC). The receptors derive from a middle-aged woman with alopecia areata. Some clones in this sample may be carry-over from other donors' samples.

This clonotype was found a few times. The chain combines TRBV7-9 with TRBJ1-2; TRBD1 is a possible D gene (5 bases). The V gene lost 3 bases and the J gene lost 7 bases, with 6 bases spanning the gap. CDR1 is SEHNR and CDR2 is FQNEAQ in the germline V gene (reference sequence). This CDR3 has 11 amino acids. CDR3 DNA sequence: TGTGCCAGCAGCTTTGGGACTGGCTACACCTTC. As protein: CASSFGTGYTF.

This clonotype was counted a few times. The V call is TRBV20-1, the J call TRBJ2-3; D remains ambiguous. Trimming took 0 bases from V and 3 from J, leaving 16 bases between them. The CDR3 has 16 amino acids. Germline V CDR1 and CDR2: DFQATT, SNEGSKA (reference sequence). CDR3 amino acids: CSARDYKGPRTDTQYF. DNA of the CDR3: TGCAGTGCTAGAGATTATAAGGGCCCTAGGACAGATACGCAGTATTTT.